The clone carrying this T cell receptor (beta chain) was recorded once. The germline V gene encodes CDR1 KGHSY and CDR2 FQNENV. The CDR3 length is 17 residues. The V end was cut by 0 bases, the J end by 0 bases, with 12 bases between. Documented treatment: preoperative locoregional IRX-2 cytokine immunotherapy. Preoperative locoregional IRX-2 cytokine immunotherapy was tested in the phase Ib source study. This sample is part of a study of preoperative IRX-2 immunotherapy in early breast cancer. Some clones are missing from TCRdb's copy, which holds only in-frame ones; the method was immunoSEQ multiplex PCR. The table has approximately 27,000 clones, more than 80% seen once.

The TCR originated in a human donor with breast cancer. The source was lymph node tissue, collected after IRX-2 immunotherapy. The V gene is TRBV16, the J gene TRBJ2-1; D call uncertain. The CDR3 region is CASSQSGRPSSYNEQFF. The CDR3 DNA sequence: TGTGCCAGCAGCCAATCAGGGCGGCCGAGCTCCTACAATGAGCAGTTCTTC. The full variable domain, in which reference TRBV16 and TRBJ2-1 provide the parts outside the CDR3, is GEEVAQTPKHLVRGEGQKAKLYCAPIKGHSYVFWYQQVLKNEFKFLISFQNENVFDETGMPKERFSAKCLPNSPCSLEIQATKLEDSAVYFCASSQSGRPSSYNEQFFGPGTRLTVL.